Below are 18 T cell receptor beta chains sequenced from a single sample in a study of CD8+ T cells in alopecia areata. Extraction of RNA preceded its reverse transcription into cDNA, which served as the sequencing template. The assay was immunoSEQ multiplex PCR, and TCRdb's table has in-frame clones only and misses some. This sample carries 140,000 to 150,000 clones, more than 40% of them seen once, and the ten largest clones take 6.5% to 7.5%. The sample taken for sequencing was CD4+ T cells sorted from blood. The receptors here all came from a human donor with alopecia areata.

The J gene is TRBJ2-5, the V gene TRBV7-2; 9 bases match TRBD2. CDR1 is SGHTA and CDR2 is FQGNSA in the germline V gene. J lost 3 bases, V lost 6 bases, and 14 bases had no gene match. The CDR3 consists of 17 residues. The DNA of the CDR3 is TGTGCCAGCAGATCATGGAGGCTAGCGGGAAGAGAAGAGACCCAGTACTTC. It encodes CASRSWRLAGREETQYF.

The genes are TRBV7-9 and TRBJ1-2, with D perhaps TRBD1 (6 bases). V was pared by 4 bases and J by 5 bases, with 11 bases between. The CDR3 is 13 residues long. Germline V gene data show CDR1 as SEHNR and CDR2 as FQNEAQ (reference sequence). The CDR3 spells CASSYGGGYGYTF. The CDR3, as DNA: TGTGCCAGCAGCTACGGGGGCGGATATGGCTACACCTTC. Full variable domain (outside the CDR3, taken from reference TRBV7-9 and TRBJ1-2): DTGVSQNPRHKITKRGQNVTFRCDPISEHNRLYWYRQTLGQGPEFLTYFQNEAQLEKSRLLSDRFSAERPKGSFSTLEIQRTEQGDSAMYLCASSYGGGYGYTFGSGTRLTVV.

This clone was counted only a few times. This sequence joins TRBV12-5 and TRBJ2-1; D could derive from TRBD1 or TRBD2 (5 bases each). The CDR3 is 13 residues long. Germline V lookup: CDR1 LGHNT, CDR2 FRNRAP. V lost 6 bases, J lost 12 bases, and 18 bases lay in between. This chain's CDR3 is CASGGRDRSGQFF. The CDR3 nucleotides are TGTGCTAGTGGAGGACGGGACCGTTCGGGGCAGTTCTTC.

The chain uses TRBV29-1 and TRBJ2-7; a possible D gene is TRBD2 (12 bases). Germline values: CDR1 SQVTM, CDR2 ANQGSEA. The CDR3 contains 17 residues. V was shortened by 4 bases and J by 1 base, with 23 bases between the two germline ends. The CDR3 nucleotides read TGCAGCGTTGTTGGGACAGGGGGGACTAGCGGGTCCTACGAGCAGTACTTC. Translated, it gives CSVVGTGGTSGSYEQYF.

This sequence joins TRBV4-1 and TRBJ1-2, with a possible D match to TRBD1 (5 bases). Trimming shortened V by 0 bases and J by 4 bases, and 12 bases separated the two germline ends. The length of the CDR3 is 15 residues. Germline V gene sequence: CDR1 MGHRA, CDR2 YSYEKL. The CDR3: CASSQDSQGIYGYTF. DNA for the CDR3: TGCGCCAGCAGCCAAGATTCGCAGGGAATCTATGGCTACACCTTC.

This clone has a handful of counts. The DNA for the CDR3 is TGCGCCAGCAGCCAAGATGGAAGGGGGAATGAAAAACTGTTTTTT. Its translation is CASSQDGRGNEKLFF. The chain combines TRBV4-1 with TRBJ1-4; D perhaps matches TRBD1 (6 bases). CDR1 and CDR2 from the germline V gene are MGHRA and YSYEKL. The CDR3 covers 15 residues. V dropped 0 bases and J dropped 5 bases, with 10 bases sitting between them.

The V gene is TRBV5-1, the J gene TRBJ2-4; a possible D gene is TRBD1 (5 bases). V lost 4 bases, J lost 5 bases, and 10 bases lay in between. The CDR3 runs 13 residues. Germline values: CDR1 SGHRS, CDR2 YFSETQ. CDR3 DNA: TGCGCCAGCAGCCTAGGGGCGGAAAACATTCAGTACTTC. It is translated as CASSLGAENIQYF.

The V and J genes are TRBV4-2 and TRBJ1-1; 7 bases match TRBD1. Germline loops: CDR1 LGHNA, CDR2 YNFKEQ. The CDR3 covers 17 residues. V trimming: 0 bases; J trimming: 0 bases; junction bases outside the gene matches: 7. DNA for the CDR3: TGTGCCAGCAGCCAAGAATACAGGGGATGGGTGAACACTGAAGCTTTCTTT. Protein sequence: CASSQEYRGWVNTEAFF.

The chain couples TRBV29-1 to TRBJ2-2, with D perhaps TRBD1 or TRBD2 (5 bases each). The V end was cut by 7 bases, the J end by 5 bases, with 11 bases between. This CDR3 comprises 12 residues. CDR1 SQVTM and CDR2 ANQGSEA come from the germline V gene. CDR3 residues: CSGRDGTGELFF. CDR3 nucleotide sequence: TGCAGCGGAAGGGACGGTACCGGGGAGCTGTTTTTT.

This clone was observed a few times. The chain carries TRBV23-1 and TRBJ2-1, with D possibly TRBD2 on 6 matching bases. TRBV23-1 is assigned to the ORF class and has an uncertain function. The CDR3 length is 17 residues. With 6 bases removed from V and 5 bases from J, the gap between germline ends came to 23 bases. CDR3 sequence reads: CASRQPGASQVDNEQFF. In nucleotides, the CDR3 is TGCGCCAGCAGGCAGCCGGGAGCATCCCAGGTTGACAATGAGCAGTTCTTC.

The table lists this clone with a few counts. This chain joins TRBV7-9 and TRBJ2-7; TRBD1 is a possible D gene (5 bases). Trimming left V 7 bases short and J 4 bases short, with 14 bases between. The CDR3 covers 13 residues. Germline lookup yields CDR1 SEHNR and CDR2 FQNEAQ (reference sequence). The CDR3: CASNLLTGYEQYF. In DNA, the CDR3 is TGTGCCAGCAACCTTTTAACAGGTTACGAGCAGTACTTC.

V is TRBV5-4 and J is TRBJ2-5; the match to TRBD2 covers 9 bases. The CDR3 is 15 amino acids. Looked up from germline, CDR1 is SGHNT and CDR2 is YYREEE (reference sequence). The J segment lost 5 bases and the V segment lost 0 bases, leaving 5 bases of the junction unmatched. The CDR3 spells CASSLGSGSEETQYF. The CDR3 DNA sequence: TGTGCCAGCAGCTTGGGTAGCGGGAGTGAGGAGACCCAGTACTTC.

The chain employs TRBV4-1 and TRBJ2-5; D might be TRBD2 (6 bases). Trimming pared 2 bases from V and 1 base from J, leaving 17 bases between. The germline CDR1 and CDR2 sequences are MGHRA and YSYEKL. The CDR3 consists of 17 residues. The CDR3 protein is CASSQLGAGRSQETQYF. In DNA, the CDR3 is TGCGCCAGCAGCCAACTAGGGGCAGGGAGGTCCCAAGAGACCCAGTACTTC.

V gene TRBV27 combines with J gene TRBJ2-2; D unresolved. Trimming took 5 bases from V and 7 from J, leaving 11 bases between them. The germline V gene has CDR1 MNHEY and CDR2 SMNVEV (reference sequence). The CDR3 is 13 residues long. CDR3 sequence (DNA): TGTGCCAGCAGTCTTCCCGGTAGCGGGGAGCTGTTTTTT. Its translation is CASSLPGSGELFF.

The chain combines TRBV18 with TRBJ2-5, with 12 bases that match TRBD2. The J segment lost 5 bases and the V segment lost 4 bases, leaving 2 bases of the junction unmatched. The CDR3 contains 14 residues. Germline CDR1 is KGHSH and CDR2 is LQKENI. The CDR3 is CASSRTSGMETQYF. As DNA, the CDR3 is TGTGCCAGCTCACGGACTAGCGGGATGGAGACCCAGTACTTC.

The chain combines TRBV18 with TRBJ2-5; D might be TRBD2 (5 bases). V was shortened by 3 bases and J by 2 bases, with 13 bases between the two germline ends. This CDR3 region has 15 residues. Looked up from germline, CDR1 is KGHSH and CDR2 is LQKENI. CDR3 amino acids: CASSPLAGGQETQYF. The CDR3 DNA is TGTGCCAGCTCACCGCTCGCGGGTGGGCAAGAGACCCAGTACTTC.

The J gene is TRBJ2-5, the V gene TRBV27; TRBD2 might be the D (6 bases). The DNA matches TRBJ2-7 better at its end, which makes the J call doubtful. The germline CDR1 and CDR2 sequences are MNHEY and SMNVEV (reference sequence). This CDR3 comprises 15 residues. The CDR3 is CASSRRADRSYEQYF. The CDR3 bases are TGTGCCAGCTCTCGGAGGGCAGATCGTTCATACGAGCAGTACTTC.

This CDR3 is CAWSVKGRELNEQYF. The CDR3 coding sequence is TGTGCCTGGAGTGTTAAGGGGCGGGAGTTAAACGAGCAGTACTTC. The chain carries TRBV30 and TRBJ2-7; TRBD2 matches 7 bases. Germline values: CDR1 GTSNPN, CDR2 SVGIG (reference sequence). Trimming at V came to 0 bases and at J to 5 bases, leaving 10 bases not matched to a gene. The CDR3 is 15 residues long.